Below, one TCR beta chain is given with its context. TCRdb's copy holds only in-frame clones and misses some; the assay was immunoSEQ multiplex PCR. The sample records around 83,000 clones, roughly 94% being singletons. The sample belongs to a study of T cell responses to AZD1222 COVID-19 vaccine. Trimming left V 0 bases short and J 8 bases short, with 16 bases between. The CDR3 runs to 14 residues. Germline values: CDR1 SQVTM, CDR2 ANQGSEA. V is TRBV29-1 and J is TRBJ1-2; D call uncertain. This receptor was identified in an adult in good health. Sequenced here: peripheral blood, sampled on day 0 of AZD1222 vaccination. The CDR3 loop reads CSVEDLNPNWGYTF. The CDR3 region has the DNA TGCAGCGTTGAAGATCTTAATCCGAATTGGGGCTACACCTTC.